The next 8 T cell receptor beta chains were all read from a single sample in a study of blood T cells in healthy people across ages. It was with a sample-barcoded 5' primer and a J-beta primer mix that a second PCR of about 7 to 12 cycles was run. One entry per CDR3 protein, called by TCRdb with MiXCR from the 5' RACE reads. This sample carries just under 550,000 distinct CDR3 sequences, less than 25% of them seen once, and the ten largest clones take just under 9%. Another study also made use of these data, one on T cells of mothers and their children.

The sample was blood. These TCRs come from a boy aged 5-17 years in good health.

This clonotype appeared a few times. The chain's CDR3 is CASSPPGAANVLTF. Written as DNA, the CDR3 is TGTGCCAGCAGCCCCCCGGGAGCCGCCAACGTCCTGACTTTC. The rearrangement joins TRBV7-9 to TRBJ2-6, with D perhaps TRBD2 (6 bases). CDR1 and CDR2 (germline): SEHNR, FQNEAQ (reference sequence). Between the trimmed V and J ends, which lost 5 bases and 7 bases, there was a span of 12 bases. The CDR3 spans 14 residues.

The CDR3 here is CASSQAAGGAGETQYF. CDR3 DNA: TGTGCCAGCAGCCAAGCGGCAGGGGGCGCGGGAGAGACCCAGTACTTC. The chain links TRBV4-2 to TRBJ2-5; 8 bases fit TRBD1. The length of the CDR3 is 16 residues. Per germline, CDR1 LGHNA and CDR2 YNFKEQ. J lost 4 bases, V lost 1 base, and 8 bases had no gene match.

This clonotype turned up a few times. This chain uses TRBV11-2 with TRBJ1-6, with D unresolved. This CDR3 comprises 13 residues. Germline CDR1 is SGHAT and CDR2 is FQNNGV. Trimming pared 5 bases from V and 11 bases from J, leaving 13 bases between. The CDR3 sequence: CASSPTYLPPLHF. The CDR3 DNA sequence: TGTGCCAGCAGCCCCACCTATTTACCACCCCTCCACTTT.

The chain is built from TRBV20-1 and TRBJ2-2, with 7 bases fitting TRBD1. CDR1 and CDR2 from the germline V gene are DFQATT and SNEGSKA (reference sequence). This CDR3 spans 16 amino acids. V lost 2 bases, J lost 4 bases, and 10 bases stayed unmatched. The CDR3 loop reads CSARPTGLAGTGELFF. DNA of the CDR3: TGCAGTGCTAGACCGACAGGGTTGGCGGGCACCGGGGAGCTGTTTTTT.

This clonotype has a handful of counts. The chain couples TRBV4-3 to TRBJ2-2; 8 bases map to TRBD2. Germline-derived CDR1 and CDR2 are LGHNA and YSLEER. Germline trimming cut 3 bases from V and 4 bases from J; bases unmatched to any gene: 10. This CDR3 has 17 amino acids. CDR3 region: CASSQYLGGAGTGELFF. The CDR3 coding sequence is TGCGCCAGCAGCCAGTACCTCGGGGGGGCAGGCACCGGGGAGCTGTTTTTT.

The J gene is TRBJ1-1, the V gene TRBV7-9, with D possibly TRBD1 on 5 matching bases. The CDR3 sequence is 13 residues long. From germline, CDR1 is SEHNR and CDR2 FQNEAQ (reference sequence). Deletions cut 5 bases from V and 6 bases from J, with 13 bases between. This CDR3 is CASSPDSTPEAFF. CDR3 DNA sequence: TGTGCCAGCAGCCCAGACAGTACGCCTGAAGCTTTCTTT. Full variable domain (missing parts from reference TRBV7-9 and TRBJ1-1): DTGVSQNPRHKITKRGQNVTFRCDPISEHNRLYWYRQTLGQGPEFLTYFQNEAQLEKSRLLSDRFSAERPKGSFSTLEIQRTEQGDSAMYLCASSPDSTPEAFFGQGTRLTVV.

This clonotype was counted between two and nine times. CDR3 nucleotide sequence: TGCGCCAGCAGCCAATCTACAGGGGTTGGAGAGACCCAGTACTTC. This codes for CASSQSTGVGETQYF. The V and J genes are TRBV4-3 and TRBJ2-5; 7 bases map to TRBD1. The CDR3 runs to 15 residues. Germline CDR1 reads LGHNA; CDR2 reads YSLEER. The V gene end was trimmed by 2 bases and the J gene end by 4 bases; junction bases not matched to a gene: 7.

This clonotype turned up a few times. CDR3 amino acids: CASSLIQGPYTDTQYF. Here the CDR3 DNA reads TGTGCCAGCAGCTTAATACAGGGGCCTTACACAGATACGCAGTATTTT. V usage is TRBV11-3 and J usage is TRBJ2-3; 7 positions agree with TRBD1. The germline V gene has CDR1 SGHNT and CDR2 YENEEA. V trimming: 2 bases; J trimming: 2 bases; junction bases outside the gene matches: 7. The CDR3 has 16 residues. The whole variable domain, remainder taken from reference TRBV11-3 and TRBJ2-3, is EAGVVQSPRYKIIEKKQPVAFWCNPISGHNTLYWYLQNLGQGPELLIRYENEEAVDDSQLPKDRFSAERLKGVDSTLKIQPAELGDSAVYLCASSLIQGPYTDTQYFGPGTRLTVL.